This T cell receptor (beta chain) is from a study of radiotherapy plus CTLA-4 blockade in lung cancer. Study-wide background: Among enrolled patients, under 20% responded and approximately 33% achieved disease control. Notes on the study in general: After radiotherapy and ipilimumab, tumor-derived clones expanded in peripheral blood.

It was focal radiation plus CTLA-4 blockade with ipilimumab that patients with chemo-refractory metastatic non-small-cell lung cancer received. Germline V gene data show CDR1 as SGHTA and CDR2 as FQGNSA. V dropped 5 bases and J dropped 0 bases, with 17 bases sitting between them. The CDR3 extends over 16 amino acids. As concerns this clone: What it binds is unknown.

Repertoires were generated with immunoSEQ multiplex PCR, while TCRdb's copy carries only in-frame clones and drops some. The repertoire consists of around 70,000 clones, with around four fifths occurring once and the leading ten covering 4% to 5%. This chain links TRBV7-2 with TRBJ2-7, with D perhaps TRBD2 (7 bases). The source was peripheral blood, collected from a patient treated with radiotherapy plus ipilimumab. This clonotype was obtained from a human donor with non-small cell lung cancer who had a partial response to radiotherapy plus ipilimumab. This CDR3 reads CASSPGGGGGSYEQYF. The CDR3 nucleotides are TGTGCCAGCAGCCCGGGGGGTGGGGGCGGCTCCTACGAGCAGTACTTC.